The text below deals with one T cell receptor (beta chain). TCRdb redid the calling of the PCR reads with MiXCR, one entry per CDR3 protein. The profile shows 16,000 or so distinct CDR3 sequences, around 52% of them singletons. The CDR3 spans 13 residues. Trimming cost V 6 bases and J 4 bases; bases outside gene matches: 2. Germline loops: CDR1 WNHNN, CDR2 SYGVQD (reference sequence). Localized lung adenocarcinoma, a non-small cell lung cancer, affected the donors. This sample was taken from a study of CD4 and CD8 cells across lung adenocarcinoma regions. The TCR comes from a female donor with lung adenocarcinoma. The CD4 and CD8 labels of this study may be unreliable. The sequencing input was CD8+ T cells from the center of a lung tumor. The chain carries TRBV10-1 and TRBJ2-2; TRBD2 matches at 7 bases. This chain's CDR3 is CASRPGGTGELFF. The CDR3 DNA reads as TGCGCCAGCAGACCGGGGGGCACCGGGGAGCTGTTTTTT.